This T cell receptor beta chain stems from a study of blood T cell repertoires in COVID-19. Study-wide context: T cells, B-cell-depleted T cells, or PBMCs supplied cDNA or gDNA.

Per the study methods: Researchers report that nucleated cell counts were estimated from reference gene primer amplification. Clones were sequenced by immunoSEQ multiplex PCR, and TCRdb holds only the in-frame ones, with some missing. V and J calls and clone size follow that table, whereas D and trimming were derived from the DNA. The sample records about 49,000 clones, more than 75% being singletons. Trimming removed 3 bases from V and 1 base from J, with 6 bases in between. Looked up from germline, CDR1 is KGHSH and CDR2 is LQKENI. This CDR3 has 13 amino acids. The clonotype was recovered from a human donor in a cohort sampled during active COVID-19. V gene TRBV18 combines with J gene TRBJ1-2; the D is unclear. The sample comprised peripheral blood. CDR3: CASSPGDNYGYTF. The CDR3 DNA follows: TGTGCCAGCTCACCGGGAGATAACTATGGCTACACCTTC. The full variable domain, in which reference TRBV18 and TRBJ1-2 provide the parts outside the CDR3, is NAGVMQNPRHLVRRRGQEARLRCSPMKGHSHVYWYRQLPEEGLKFMVYLQKENIIDESGMPKERFSAEFPKEGPSILRIQQVVRGDSAAYFCASSPGDNYGYTFGSGTRLTVV.